Listed below are T cell receptor beta chains from one sample, sequenced in a study of OX40 agonist ivuxolimab in advanced cancers. The protocol was immunoSEQ multiplex PCR, while the TCRdb copy is restricted to in-frame clones and leaves out a portion. The data show 66,000 or so clones, 85% seen once. The sample was CD4+ or CD8+ T cells sorted from blood, taken in a trial of the OX40 agonist ivuxolimab. The receptors stem from an adult with an advanced solid tumor such as melanoma, head and neck, liver or kidney cancer. Each CDR3 is given with its conserved first and last residue. D genes are given only for firm matches. Not all rows give a size; the values are once, few, many and, for expanded clones, a class.

V gene	D gene	J gene	clone size	CDR3 DNA	CDR3 protein
TRBV27	TRBD2	TRBJ2-1	NA	TGTGCCAGCAGCCTGGGGACTACCTACAATGAGCAGTTCTTC	CASSLGTTYNEQFF
TRBV18	TRBD1	TRBJ1-2	NA	TGTGCCAGCTCACCCCCGGGACAGGGGGCATTTGGCTACACCTTC	CASSPPGQGAFGYTF
TRBV18	TRBD1	TRBJ2-7	NA	TGTGCCAGCTCAAGCACAGGGGGCGCCTCCTACGAGCAGTACTTC	CASSSTGGASYEQYF
TRBV5-1	NA	TRBJ1-2	NA	TGCGCCAGCAGCCTCCGGTCCTACAATGGCTACACCTTC	CASSLRSYNGYTF
TRBV7-2	NA	TRBJ2-1	NA	TGTGCCAGCAGCTCAACGAGGTCGCAGTTCTTC	CASSSTRSQFF
TRBV5-4	TRBD1	TRBJ2-7	NA	TGTGCCGGTACCCGGGACAGCCCCTACGAGCAGTACTTC	CAGTRDSPYEQYF
TRBV28	TRBD2	TRBJ2-1	NA	TGTGCCAGCAGTTTGGCCAGCGGGAGGGCCTACAATGAGCAGTTCTTC	CASSLASGRAYNEQFF
TRBV14	TRBD1	TRBJ2-3	NA	TGTGCCAGCAGCCTCCGGGACAGGGGAATAGATACGCAGTATTTT	CASSLRDRGIDTQYF
TRBV7-2	NA	TRBJ1-2	NA	TGTGCCAGCAGCTCCCTCTCCTTTCTTTATGGCTACACCTTC	CASSSLSFLYGYTF
TRBV2	TRBD1	TRBJ1-2	NA	TGTGCCAGCAGCGTTTCCGGGACAGGGTTTGGATACACCTTC	CASSVSGTGFGYTF
TRBV1	NA	TRBJ2-2	NA	TGCACCAGCAGCCCACCTAGCGGGTTCACCGGGGAGCTGTTTTTT	CTSSPPSGFTGELFF
TRBV9	NA	TRBJ1-1	few	TGTGCCAGCAGCGTAGGAACGGTCGGGGGAACTGAAGCTTTCTTT	CASSVGTVGGTEAFF
TRBV2	TRBD1	TRBJ1-1	NA	TGTGCCAGCAGTGTTCTGACAGGGCGGAACACTGAAGCTTTCTTT	CASSVLTGRNTEAFF
TRBV7-8	NA	TRBJ2-7	NA	TGTGCCAGCAGCTTAGCGCCTTTTATCAGCGGCTACGAGCAGTACTTC	CASSLAPFISGYEQYF
TRBV28	NA	TRBJ2-7	NA	TGTGCCAGCATCTCTCTCAGTTCCTACGAGCAGTACTTC	CASISLSSYEQYF
TRBV11-1	TRBD1	TRBJ1-2	NA	TGTGCCAGCAGCGCAGGGGGCCCCGGGAGACTAAACTATGGCTACACCTTC	CASSAGGPGRLNYGYTF
TRBV5-4	NA	TRBJ2-2	few	TGTGCCAGCAGCCCCTCGTTTGGCCAGAGTCGGGCCGGGGAGCTGTTTTTT	CASSPSFGQSRAGELFF
TRBV19	NA	TRBJ2-7	NA	TGTGCCAGTAGTATTCCCAGGTCCTACGAGCAGTACTTC	CASSIPRSYEQYF
TRBV5-1	NA	TRBJ1-2	NA	TGCGCCAGCAGCCCTGGGGGATTCTCGAACTATGGCTACACCTTC	CASSPGGFSNYGYTF
TRBV19	TRBD2	TRBJ2-7	NA	TGTGCCAGTAGTTCGGGGGGTCAGGGTGTAGTAGACGAGCAGTACTTC	CASSSGGQGVVDEQYF
TRBV7-3	NA	TRBJ1-1	NA	TGTGCCAGCAGCCCACCTGTGCGGGTCGCAAACACTGAAGCTTTCTTT	CASSPPVRVANTEAFF
TRBV18	NA	TRBJ2-5	NA	TGTGCCAGCTCACCTCTACTACTGGCAGGGGCGGTGGAGACCCAGTACTTC	CASSPLLLAGAVETQYF
TRBV10-3	TRBD1	TRBJ1-2	NA	TGTGCCATCAGGATCCCTCGGACAGGGGGCAACTATGGCTACACCTTC	CAIRIPRTGGNYGYTF
TRBV28	NA	TRBJ2-6	NA	TGTGCCAGCAGTGGGAGTACCCGGCTGTCTGGGGCCAACGTCCTGACTTTC	CASSGSTRLSGANVLTF
TRBV18	NA	TRBJ2-7	NA	TGTGCCAGCTCACCAAACCCGACCGGCGAGCAGTACTTC	CASSPNPTGEQYF